The TCR beta chain described here comes from a study of shared clonotypes between healthy human individuals. Study-wide results and limits: Naive subsets tended to show greater estimated richness than memory subsets. Genetic and exposure-history diversity was limited by the few donors.

Libraries were prepared by immunoSEQ multiplex PCR; TCRdb keeps only in-frame clonotypes and omits some of them. This table has under 1,100,000 clones, about 74% appearing once. Each donor was a Caucasian adult residing in Nashville, Tennessee. A remark on this clone: Its antigen is unidentified.

In germline, CDR1 is KGHSH, CDR2 LQKENI. This CDR3 is built from 15 residues. With 5 bases clipped from V and 1 base from J, the junction kept 4 bases outside the gene matches. Sequencing used memory CD4+ T cells sorted from blood. Regarding subset: CD45RA-negative fraction. This chain links TRBV18 with TRBJ2-5; 10 nucleotides line up with TRBD2. This receptor was obtained from a man between 18 and 35 years old in good health. The CDR3 sequence is CASSTTSGTQETQYF. The CDR3 DNA reads as TGTGCCAGCTCAACCACTAGCGGGACCCAAGAGACCCAGTACTTC.